These 16 T cell receptor beta chains were all obtained from the same sample, sequenced in a study of cytomegalovirus exposure and HLA in healthy donors. Generated by immunoSEQ multiplex PCR, the TCRdb table keeps only in-frame clones and is missing some. The repertoire has around 190,000 clones, approximately 86% of them found once; the top ten carry less than 9.5%. Sequenced: PBMCs. Every receptor here comes from a young man in good health and CMV-seropositive.

The rearrangement links TRBV27 to TRBJ1-1, with a possible D match to TRBD1 (5 bases). V was shortened by 9 bases and J by 2 bases, with 10 bases between the two germline ends. The CDR3 extends over 12 amino acids. Germline CDR1 MNHEY, CDR2 SMNVEV (reference sequence). The CDR3 protein is CASRQQNTEAFF. Written as DNA, the CDR3 is TGTGCCAGTCGACAGCAAAACACTGAAGCTTTCTTT.

In its sample, this clone was seen once. The rearrangement uses TRBV19 and TRBJ1-1; tentatively, D is TRBD1 (5 bases). The CDR3 is 14 residues long. CDR1 is LNHDA and CDR2 is SQIVND in the germline V gene (reference sequence). Deletions cut 3 bases from V and 2 bases from J, with 10 bases between. CDR3: CASSMGLLNTEAFF. The CDR3 DNA follows: TGTGCCAGTAGTATGGGACTGTTAAACACTGAAGCTTTCTTT.

The V and J genes are TRBV12-5 and TRBJ1-1; 8 bases align to TRBD1. Per germline, CDR1 LGHNT and CDR2 FRNRAP. V shed 0 bases, J shed 10 bases, and the junction held 4 bases outside the gene matches. CDR3 length equals 13 residues. CDR3 sequence (DNA): TGTGCTAGTGGTTTGGTACACGACAGGGGAGCTTTCTTT. Encoded protein: CASGLVHDRGAFF.

V is TRBV7-9 and J is TRBJ2-2, with D unresolved. The V and J ends lost 1 base and 4 bases respectively, with 7 bases between them. The CDR3 loop spans 14 amino acids. Germline CDR1 is SEHNR and CDR2 is FQNEAQ (reference sequence). DNA for the CDR3: TGTGCCAGCAGCTTAGGGGCGACCACCGGGGAGCTGTTTTTT. This encodes CASSLGATTGELFF.

This rearrangement joins TRBV7-3 to TRBJ1-1, with D perhaps matching TRBD1 (6 bases). This CDR3 has 14 residues. Germline values: CDR1 SGHTA, CDR2 FQGTGA. The V and J ends lost 5 bases and 2 bases respectively, with 12 bases between them. CDR3 protein: CASSLGQLNTEAFF. Written as DNA, the CDR3 is TGTGCCAGCAGCCTGGGACAACTAAACACTGAAGCTTTCTTT.

CDR3 in DNA: TGTGCCAGCACCCCGTTTAGCGGGCTCACAGATACGCAGTATTTT. It encodes CASTPFSGLTDTQYF. The rearrangement joins TRBV2 to TRBJ2-3; 7 bases agree with TRBD2. The CDR3 spans 15 residues. V gave up 7 bases and J gave up 2 bases; unmatched junction bases: 9. Looked up from germline, CDR1 is SNHLY and CDR2 is FYNNEI.

This clone was detected only once. The chain recombines TRBV14 with TRBJ2-1; a weak D match, TRBD2 (6 bases). The CDR3 loop spans 13 amino acids. V lost 0 bases, J lost 9 bases, and 9 bases lay in between. Germline values: CDR1 SGHDN, CDR2 FVKESK. CDR3 in DNA: TGTGCCAGCAGCCAAGATGTCGGGGGTGAGCAGTTCTTC. It is translated as CASSQDVGGEQFF.

The chain carries TRBV6-5 and TRBJ1-1; a possible D gene is TRBD1 (6 bases). Germline V gene lookup returns CDR1 MNHEY and CDR2 SVGAGI. Trimming took off 4 bases at V and 0 bases at J, with 12 bases between the two ends. This CDR3 has 15 residues. DNA for the CDR3: TGTGCCAGCAGTTTACAGGGAACGATGAACACTGAAGCTTTCTTT. Amino acids: CASSLQGTMNTEAFF.

The sample holds one count of this clone. The V call is TRBV29-1, the J call TRBJ2-1, with no clear D. This CDR3 has 12 residues. Germline V gene data show CDR1 as SQVTM and CDR2 as ANQGSEA. Trimming cost V 4 bases and J 10 bases, with 14 bases left between them. CDR3 nucleotides: TGCAGCGTTGTACAGCAGCGAGCGGAGCAGTTCTTC. Residues: CSVVQQRAEQFF.

J is TRBJ1-6 and V is TRBV2; 7 bases map to TRBD1. This CDR3 contains 14 residues. V trimming: 6 bases; J trimming: 9 bases; junction bases outside the gene matches: 8. The V gene's germline CDR1 is SNHLY and CDR2 FYNNEI. CDR3: CASRGMQGGSPLHF. The CDR3 coding sequence is TGTGCCAGCAGGGGGATGCAGGGGGGTTCACCCCTCCACTTT.

This rearrangement joins TRBV27 to TRBJ2-2; 14 bases match TRBD2. V dropped 4 bases and J dropped 7; count of bases not matched to a gene: 20. Germline assignment: CDR1 MNHEY and CDR2 SMNVEV (reference sequence). This CDR3 comprises 21 residues. Here the CDR3 DNA reads TGTGCCAGCAGTTCCCGAACCGGGACTAGCGGGAGAAGAGGTATTGGCGGGGAGCTGTTTTTT. This codes for CASSSRTGTSGRRGIGGELFF.

This rearrangement joins TRBV6-5 to TRBJ2-5; D remains unclear. This CDR3 region has 15 residues. Deletions cut 0 bases from V and 1 base from J, with 9 bases between. CDR1 and CDR2 (germline): MNHEY, SVGAGI. CDR3 DNA: TGTGCCAGCAGTTACTCTCTGCGGATCCAAGAGACCCAGTACTTC. Amino acid sequence: CASSYSLRIQETQYF.

Only a few counts were recorded for this clone. The chain recombines TRBV5-1 with TRBJ1-5; a possible D gene is TRBD1 (6 bases). Germline loops: CDR1 SGHRS, CDR2 YFSETQ. This CDR3 comprises 14 residues. V was shortened by 3 bases and J by 4 bases, with 11 bases between the two germline ends. The CDR3 here is CASSWVGGNQPQHF. CDR3 coding DNA: TGCGCCAGCAGCTGGGTAGGGGGGAATCAGCCCCAGCATTTT.

The chain recombines TRBV4-1 with TRBJ2-1, with D unclear. From germline, CDR1 is MGHRA and CDR2 YSYEKL. This CDR3 spans 15 amino acids. V lost 4 bases and J 2 bases, leaving 12 bases between the germline ends. DNA of the CDR3: TGCGCCAGCAGCCCCCGGCGAACTACCTACAATGAGCAGTTCTTC. Translating it yields CASSPRRTTYNEQFF.

The V gene is TRBV7-2, the J gene TRBJ1-1; 8 bases agree with TRBD1. With V trimmed by 1 base and J by 4 bases, 8 bases remained unmatched. Germline-derived CDR1 and CDR2 are SGHTA and FQGNSA. The CDR3 consists of 16 residues. CDR3 in DNA: TGTGCCAGCAGCTTAGTTGTGACAGGGGCTGGCACTGAAGCTTTCTTT. Protein product: CASSLVVTGAGTEAFF. The whole variable domain, filled in from reference TRBV7-2 and TRBJ1-1, reads GAGVSQSPSNKVTEKGKDVELRCDPISGHTALYWYRQSLGQGLEFLIYFQGNSAPDKSGLPSDRFSAERTGGSVSTLTIQRTQQEDSAVYLCASSLVVTGAGTEAFFGQGTRLTVV.

CDR3: CASSLGQGAYNSPLHF. In nucleotides, the CDR3 is TGTGCCAGCAGTTTGGGACAGGGGGCGTATAATTCACCCCTCCACTTT. This chain joins TRBV6-5 and TRBJ1-6; 12 nucleotides agree with TRBD1. CDR3 length: 16 amino acids. With V trimmed by 4 bases and J by 4 bases, 2 bases remained unmatched. CDR1 and CDR2 from the germline V gene are MNHEY and SVGAGI.